The sequence of this TCR beta chain was determined in a study of shared clonotypes between healthy human individuals. Findings of the study overall: Researchers sampled blood only, noting tissue repertoires likely differ.

V shed 6 bases and J 1 base; nucleotides not matched to a gene: 6. This CDR3 region has 15 residues. In germline, CDR1 is MDHEN, CDR2 SYDVKM. Of note for this clone: The antigen is undetermined.

Clones were read by immunoSEQ multiplex PCR, and TCRdb kept only the in-frame ones, dropping some. The table shows approximately 2.1 million clones, with just over 90% occurring only once. Sequencing used naive CD4+ T cells from PBMCs. Specified subset: CD45RA+ positively selected. The source is a man aged 18 to 29 in good health. Some clones in this sample may be carry-over from other donors' samples. The chain links TRBV28 to TRBJ2-7, with 10 bases matching TRBD1. This CDR3 reads CASSRTGGRSYEQYF. DNA for the CDR3: TGTGCCAGCAGCAGGACAGGGGGAAGGTCCTACGAGCAGTACTTC.